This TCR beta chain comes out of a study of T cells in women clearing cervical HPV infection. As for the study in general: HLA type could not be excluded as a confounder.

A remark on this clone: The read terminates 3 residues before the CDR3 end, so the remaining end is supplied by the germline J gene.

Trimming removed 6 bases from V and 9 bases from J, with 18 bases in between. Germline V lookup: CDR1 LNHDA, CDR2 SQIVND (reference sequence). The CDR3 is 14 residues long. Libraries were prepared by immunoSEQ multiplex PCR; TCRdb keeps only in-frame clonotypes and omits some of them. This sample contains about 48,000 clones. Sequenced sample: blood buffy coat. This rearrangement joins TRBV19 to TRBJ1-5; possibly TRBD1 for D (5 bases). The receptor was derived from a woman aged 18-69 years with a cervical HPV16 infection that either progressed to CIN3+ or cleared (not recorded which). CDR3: CASRGGGASTPQHF. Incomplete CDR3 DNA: TGTGCCAGTAGGGGTGGCGGGGCGAGTACGCCC.